What follows are 27 T cell receptor beta chains derived from one specimen sequenced in a study of blood T cells in healthy people across ages. With a J-beta primer mix and a sample-barcoded 5' primer, a second PCR ran 7 to 11 cycles. TCRdb re-called the 5' RACE reads with MiXCR, one entry per CDR3 protein. Counted here are some 1.4 million distinct CDR3 sequences, 40% to 50% occurring once; the ten biggest clones make up roughly 8.2%. Sequenced: blood. Receptors originate from a woman younger than 35 in good health.

This clonotype was seen a handful of times. The CDR3 bases are TGTGCCAGCACCCCTGCCGGGACCAACAGCTACGAGCAGTACTTC. Translated: CASTPAGTNSYEQYF. The chain recombines TRBV5-5 with TRBJ2-7; D tentatively fits TRBD1 or TRBD2 (5 bases each). Germline V gene data show CDR1 as SGHKS and CDR2 as YYEKEE (reference sequence). The CDR3 covers 15 residues. The V end lost 6 bases, the J end lost 3 bases, and 19 bases lay between the germline ends.

The rearrangement joins TRBV7-3 to TRBJ1-1, with D unresolved. Looked up from germline, CDR1 is SGHTA and CDR2 is FQGTGA. Trimming took off 3 bases at V and 1 base at J, with 12 bases between the two ends. The CDR3 length is 15 residues. The CDR3 DNA reads as TGTGCCAGCAGCTTCTCCGCCAGGACGAACACTGAAGCTTTCTTT. Protein sequence: CASSFSARTNTEAFF.

The chain couples TRBV2 to TRBJ2-6, with 7 nucleotides matching TRBD2. J gave up 14 bases and V 9 bases, and 4 bases lay outside the gene matches. This CDR3 has 10 amino acids. The germline CDR1 and CDR2 sequences are SNHLY and FYNNEI. The CDR3 loop is CARGGDLLTF. In nucleotides, the CDR3 is TGTGCCAGGGGGGGGGACCTCCTGACTTTC.

The sample holds a few counts of this clonotype. The chain has TRBV4-2 and TRBJ2-7; 8 bases are a match to TRBD2. Germline V CDR1 and CDR2: LGHNA, YNFKEQ. The CDR3 spans 16 residues. V shed 0 bases, J shed 7 bases, and the junction held 11 bases outside the gene matches. CDR3 coding DNA: TGTGCCAGCAGCCAAGATAGCGGGACACGGGGGGCGGAGCAGTACTTC. This sequence encodes CASSQDSGTRGAEQYF.

V is TRBV7-9 and J is TRBJ2-3; the match to TRBD1 covers 7 bases. Trimming removed 4 bases from V and 6 bases from J; junction bases left unmatched: 13. The CDR3 consists of 16 residues. The germline gives CDR1 SEHNR, CDR2 FQNEAQ (reference sequence). The CDR3 loop is CASSSLHRGGIDTQYF. The CDR3 DNA reads TGTGCCAGCAGCTCCCTACACAGGGGTGGGATCGATACGCAGTATTTT.

The J gene is TRBJ2-7, the V gene TRBV11-2, with 13 bases identical to TRBD2. From germline, CDR1 is SGHAT and CDR2 FQNNGV. The CDR3 sequence is 20 residues long. V was pared by 0 bases and J by 5 bases, with 16 bases of the junction left unmatched. The CDR3 DNA follows: TGTGCCAGCAGCTTAGATCCATGGACTAGCGGGAGTAGGAGCACGAACGAGCAGTACTTC. Protein: CASSLDPWTSGSRSTNEQYF. Combining the CDR3 with reference TRBV11-2 and TRBJ2-7 gives the whole variable domain EAGVAQSPRYKIIEKRQSVAFWCNPISGHATLYWYQQILGQGPKLLIQFQNNGVVDDSQLPKDRFSAERLKGVDSTLKIQPAKLEDSAVYLCASSLDPWTSGSRSTNEQYFGPGTRLTVT.

There are a few counts of this clonotype. The chain joins TRBV29-1 to TRBJ2-5, with 7 bases aligning to TRBD1. The J call may not be correct, given that the DNA end is closer to TRBJ2-7. Germline lookup yields CDR1 SQVTM and CDR2 ANQGSEA. CDR3 length: 13 amino acids. The CDR3 loop reads CSSAEGAEYEQYF. The CDR3 nucleotides are TGCAGCTCCGCCGAGGGGGCTGAGTACGAGCAGTACTTC.

This rearrangement joins TRBV11-2 to TRBJ2-6; D unclear. The length of the CDR3 is 19 residues. Trimming cost V 0 bases and J 0 bases, with 15 bases left between them. CDR1 and CDR2 (germline): SGHAT, FQNNGV. CDR3 DNA sequence: TGTGCCAGCAGCTTAGACTCCCTAGGCGGAGACTCTGGGGCCAACGTCCTGACTTTC. Translated, it gives CASSLDSLGGDSGANVLTF. The full variable domain, with the rest looked up from reference TRBV11-2 and TRBJ2-6, is EAGVAQSPRYKIIEKRQSVAFWCNPISGHATLYWYQQILGQGPKLLIQFQNNGVVDDSQLPKDRFSAERLKGVDSTLKIQPAKLEDSAVYLCASSLDSLGGDSGANVLTFGAGSRLTVL.

This clonotype was observed at least ten times. This chain joins TRBV5-1 and TRBJ2-1, with TRBD2 matching over 8 bases. The CDR3 sequence is 14 residues long. Germline CDR1 SGHRS, CDR2 YFSETQ. Trimming cost V 4 bases and J 8 bases; bases outside gene matches: 8. The CDR3: CASSAGTSTYEQFF. DNA for the CDR3: TGCGCCAGCAGCGCCGGGACTAGTACCTATGAGCAGTTCTTC.

The rearrangement links TRBV9 to TRBJ2-1; 10 nucleotides match TRBD2. The CDR3 extends over 16 amino acids. V was clipped by 4 bases and J by 6 bases; unmatched bases: 10. CDR1 and CDR2 from the germline V gene are SGDLS and YYNGEE. The CDR3 loop is CASSHGGQRGGNEQFF. In nucleotides, the CDR3 is TGTGCCAGCAGCCACGGCGGCCAGCGGGGGGGCAATGAGCAGTTCTTC.

This clonotype was observed a few times. V is TRBV5-1 and J is TRBJ2-5; D uncertain. The V end lost 0 bases, the J end lost 11 bases, and 8 bases lay between the germline ends. This CDR3 has 11 amino acids. Germline values: CDR1 SGHRS, CDR2 YFSETQ. CDR3 sequence (DNA): TGCGCCAGCAGCTTGGGTACTGGGCAGTACTTC. Its protein product is CASSLGTGQYF.

The chain combines TRBV5-5 with TRBJ2-4; 8 bases are a match to TRBD1. The DNA matches TRBJ2-7 better at its end, which makes the J call doubtful. This CDR3 contains 15 residues. Germline V gives CDR1 SGHKS, CDR2 YYEKEE (reference sequence). This chain's CDR3 is CASSPRPGQEHEQYF. Written as DNA, the CDR3 is TGTGCCAGCAGCCCTCGTCCGGGACAGGAACACGAGCAGTACTTC.

There are a few counts of this clonotype. The genes are TRBV7-3 and TRBJ2-1, with TRBD1 matching 11 bases. CDR3 length: 15 residues. Trimming cost V 5 bases and J 8 bases; bases outside gene matches: 8. The germline V gene has CDR1 SGHTA and CDR2 FQGTGA. The CDR3 protein is CASSLGQGAAYEQFF. CDR3 bases: TGTGCCAGCAGCCTAGGACAGGGGGCGGCTTATGAGCAGTTCTTC.

This clonotype turned up a few times. One junction end does not reproduce the germline sequence, and a read error may be involved. The V and J genes are TRBV3-1 and TRBJ2-5, with 8 positions matching TRBD2. The CDR3 length is 14 residues. Germline V gene lookup returns CDR1 LGHDT and CDR2 YNNKEL (reference sequence). The CDR3 nucleotides read TGTGCCAGCAGTCAAGAGGGGACTAGTTACTTGCAGTACTTC. Amino acid sequence: CASSQEGTSYLQYF.

The V and J genes are TRBV30 and TRBJ2-7; D is undetermined. The CDR3 extends over 13 amino acids. Trimming shortened V by 0 bases and J by 6 bases, and 12 bases separated the two germline ends. Germline V gene lookup returns CDR1 GTSNPN and CDR2 SVGIG (reference sequence). The CDR3 sequence: CAWSVIVRSEQYF. In nucleotides, the CDR3 is TGTGCCTGGAGTGTAATTGTAAGGTCCGAGCAGTACTTC. The whole variable domain, filled in from reference TRBV30 and TRBJ2-7, reads SQTIHQWPATLVQPVGSPLSLECTVEGTSNPNLYWYRQAAGRGLQLLFYSVGIGQISSEVPQNLSASRPQDRQFILSSKKLLLSDSGFYLCAWSVIVRSEQYFGPGTRLTVT.

The chain employs TRBV19 and TRBJ1-1; tentative D call: TRBD1 (5 bases). The V gene lost 6 bases and the J gene lost 3 bases, with 17 bases spanning the gap. Germline CDR1 LNHDA, CDR2 SQIVND (reference sequence). This CDR3 is built from 15 residues. DNA of the CDR3: TGTGCCAGTAGGCGGAGGGGAATTTTGTACACTGAAGCTTTCTTT. As protein: CASRRRGILYTEAFF. The whole variable domain, remainder taken from reference TRBV19 and TRBJ1-1, is DGGITQSPKYLFRKEGQNVTLSCEQNLNHDAMYWYRQDPGQGLRLIYYSQIVNDFQKGDIAEGYSVSREKKESFPLTVTSAQKNPTAFYLCASRRRGILYTEAFFGQGTRLTVV.

In DNA, the CDR3 is TGTGCCAGCAGCCCTTGGACGGTGGGGACCCAAGAGACCCAGTACTTC. Its protein product is CASSPWTVGTQETQYF. This chain links TRBV6-6 with TRBJ2-4; D possibly uses TRBD1 or TRBD2 (5 bases each). With the DNA end fitting TRBJ2-5 better, the J assignment may be wrong. Germline CDR1 and CDR2: MNHNY and SVGAGI (reference sequence). The CDR3 runs to 16 residues.

V usage is TRBV29-1 and J usage is TRBJ2-7, with 9 positions matching TRBD2. Unmatched junction bases numbered 5, after V lost 6 bases and J lost 2 bases. The germline gives CDR1 SQVTM, CDR2 ANQGSEA. This CDR3 comprises 13 residues. The CDR3 loop is CSVGLAKTYEQYF. The CDR3 DNA sequence: TGCAGCGTAGGACTAGCGAAAACCTACGAGCAGTACTTC.

This clonotype has only a few counts. V gene TRBV15 combines with J gene TRBJ2-7; a possible D gene is TRBD2 (5 bases). The CDR3 sequence is 15 residues long. Germline V lookup: CDR1 LNHNV, CDR2 YYDKDF (reference sequence). Trimming left V 0 bases short and J 0 bases short, with 9 bases between. CDR3 sequence: CATSRDLGDSYEQYF. The CDR3 coding sequence is TGTGCCACCAGCAGAGATTTGGGAGACTCCTACGAGCAGTACTTC.

CDR3 coding DNA: TGTGCCAGCAGTTTACCGGGACTAGCGTCCATTCAGTACTTC. Translation gives CASSLPGLASIQYF. V is TRBV12-3 or TRBV12-4 and J is TRBJ2-4; 10 bases map to TRBD2. J gave up 9 bases and V 2 bases, and 4 bases lay outside the gene matches. This CDR3 has 14 amino acids.

V is TRBV19 and J is TRBJ1-5; no clear D gene. The CDR3 is 15 amino acids. CDR1 is LNHDA and CDR2 is SQIVND in the germline V gene (reference sequence). Trimming removed 10 bases at V and 7 bases at J, with 23 bases between. CDR3 sequence: CATKAPSPTWQPQHF. The CDR3 region has the DNA TGTGCCACTAAAGCCCCAAGCCCGACCTGGCAGCCCCAGCATTTT. Based on the CDR3 plus reference TRBV19 and TRBJ1-5, the full variable domain is DGGITQSPKYLFRKEGQNVTLSCEQNLNHDAMYWYRQDPGQGLRLIYYSQIVNDFQKGDIAEGYSVSREKKESFPLTVTSAQKNPTAFYLCATKAPSPTWQPQHFGDGTRLSIL.

This chain connects TRBV20-1 to TRBJ1-1, with a weak D call TRBD1 (5 bases). CDR3 length: 16 residues. V was shortened by 1 base and J by 0 bases, with 15 bases between the two germline ends. Germline CDR1 reads DFQATT; CDR2 reads SNEGSKA (reference sequence). DNA for the CDR3: TGCAGTGCTAGAGGACGAAGGGCAGGGTTGAACACTGAAGCTTTCTTT. Its translation: CSARGRRAGLNTEAFF.

This chain connects TRBV7-2 to TRBJ1-1, with D hard to call. Trimming took off 5 bases at V and 0 bases at J, with 16 bases between the two ends. Germline V gene data show CDR1 as SGHTA and CDR2 as FQGNSA. The CDR3 length is 16 residues. For the CDR3, the DNA is TGTGCCAGCAGCCTGGCTGGCCGTACCATGAACACTGAAGCTTTCTTT. Translation gives CASSLAGRTMNTEAFF.

This clonotype was recorded at least ten times. The rearrangement links TRBV4-1 to TRBJ2-1, with 7 bases aligning to TRBD1. V shed 4 bases and J 6 bases; nucleotides not matched to a gene: 9. Looked up from germline, CDR1 is MGHRA and CDR2 is YSYEKL. The CDR3 is 15 amino acids. CDR3 DNA: TGCGCCAGCAGCCCCTTGAGACAGGGTACCAATGAGCAGTTCTTC. Translation gives CASSPLRQGTNEQFF.

This clonotype came up a few times. The chain has TRBV28 and TRBJ2-1; 7 bases map to TRBD1. With V trimmed by 1 base and J by 0 bases, 3 bases remained unmatched. This CDR3 comprises 16 residues. Germline-derived CDR1 and CDR2 are MDHEN and SYDVKM. CDR3 coding DNA: TGTGCCAGCAGTTTATTAAGGGGGCTCTCCTACAATGAGCAGTTCTTC. Translation gives CASSLLRGLSYNEQFF.

This chain connects TRBV6-5 to TRBJ1-2; a possible D gene is TRBD1 (5 bases). With 8 bases removed from V and 8 bases from J, the gap between germline ends came to 12 bases. Germline CDR1 reads MNHEY; CDR2 reads SVGAGI. CDR3 length: 11 residues. CDR3 in amino acids: CASVGGQGYTF. CDR3 nucleotide sequence: TGTGCCAGCGTCGGGGGTCAGGGCTACACCTTC.

This clonotype was counted only a few times. V usage is TRBV9 and J usage is TRBJ2-1; either TRBD1 or TRBD2 may fit D (6 bases each). Germline lookup yields CDR1 SGDLS and CDR2 YYNGEE. The CDR3 extends over 16 amino acids. V was shortened by 1 base and J by 2 bases, with 13 bases between the two germline ends. The CDR3 is CASSVRGGTAYNEQFF. The CDR3 DNA follows: TGTGCCAGCAGCGTAAGAGGGGGGACGGCCTACAATGAGCAGTTCTTC.